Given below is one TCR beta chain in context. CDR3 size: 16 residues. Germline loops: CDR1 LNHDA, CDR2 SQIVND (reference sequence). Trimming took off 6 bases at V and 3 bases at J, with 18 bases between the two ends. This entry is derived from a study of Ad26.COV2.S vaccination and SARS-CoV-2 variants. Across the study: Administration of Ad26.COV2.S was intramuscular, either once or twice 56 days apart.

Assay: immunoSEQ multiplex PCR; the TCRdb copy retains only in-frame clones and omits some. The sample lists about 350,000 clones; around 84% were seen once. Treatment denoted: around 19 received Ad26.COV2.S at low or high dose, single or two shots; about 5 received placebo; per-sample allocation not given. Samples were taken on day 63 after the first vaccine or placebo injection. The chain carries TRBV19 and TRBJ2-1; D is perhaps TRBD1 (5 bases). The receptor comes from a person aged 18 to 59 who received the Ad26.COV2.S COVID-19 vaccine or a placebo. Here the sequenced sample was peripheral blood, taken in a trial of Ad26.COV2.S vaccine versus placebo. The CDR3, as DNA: TGTGCCAGTAGGCCTCAAGGGGTCAGGAGCTACAATGAGCAGTTCTTC. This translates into CASRPQGVRSYNEQFF.